Presented here are 17 T cell receptor beta chains from one specimen sequenced in a study of control samples from healthy donors and cancer patients. Profiling relied on immunoSEQ multiplex PCR, and the TCRdb table lists in-frame clones only, not all of them. The table lists about 75,000 clones, around 94% of them singletons. Sequenced material: blood. These receptors all stem from a woman in her thirties or forties in good health.

Concerning this clone itself: At one of its ends the junction is not consistent with the germline gene, which may arise from a read error. This chain connects TRBV7-7 to TRBJ1-1; TRBD1 agrees at 8 bases. The CDR3 is 18 amino acids. Looked up from germline, CDR1 is SSHAT and CDR2 is FNYEAQ (reference sequence). CDR3 region: CASSLTLPDRGGDTEAFF. The CDR3 nucleotides are TGTGCTAGCAGCTTGACACTCCCAGACAGGGGCGGTGACACTGAAGCTTTCTTT.

This chain links TRBV19 with TRBJ2-3; TRBD2 matches at 8 bases. Germline CDR1 LNHDA, CDR2 SQIVND (reference sequence). The CDR3 consists of 13 residues. Trimming removed 9 bases from V and 1 base from J; junction bases left unmatched: 3. For the CDR3, the DNA is TGTGCCAGCAAGACTAGCGGCACAGATACGCAGTATTTT. Its translation: CASKTSGTDTQYF.

The chain is built from TRBV18 and TRBJ2-3; the D is unclear. CDR3 size: 13 residues. Deletions cut 3 bases from V and 2 bases from J, with 6 bases between. The germline V gene has CDR1 KGHSH and CDR2 LQKENI. The CDR3 protein is CASSPRNTDTQYF. For the CDR3, the DNA is TGTGCCAGCTCACCTCGGAACACAGATACGCAGTATTTT. Filled out from reference TRBV18 and TRBJ2-3, the complete variable domain reads NAGVMQNPRHLVRRRGQEARLRCSPMKGHSHVYWYRQLPEEGLKFMVYLQKENIIDESGMPKERFSAEFPKEGPSILRIQQVVRGDSAAYFCASSPRNTDTQYFGPGTRLTVL.

The chain is built from TRBV15 and TRBJ2-1; tentative D call: TRBD2 (5 bases). Trimming pared 0 bases from V and 9 bases from J, leaving 18 bases between. The CDR3 sequence is 16 residues long. Per the germline V gene, CDR1 is LNHNV and CDR2 is YYDKDF (reference sequence). The CDR3 DNA follows: TGTGCCACCAGCAGAGAAGGTGTGATAGGGAGCAGTGAGCAGTTCTTC. Translated: CATSREGVIGSSEQFF.

The V gene is TRBV11-2, the J gene TRBJ2-5; TRBD1 matches 7 bases. After removal of 6 bases from V and 5 bases from J, the junction contained 9 bases not matched to a gene. Germline V gives CDR1 SGHAT, CDR2 FQNNGV. The CDR3 length is 14 residues. The CDR3 sequence is CASRFPGGPETQYF. CDR3 in DNA: TGTGCCAGCAGGTTTCCAGGGGGACCGGAGACCCAGTACTTC. The full variable domain, with the rest looked up from reference TRBV11-2 and TRBJ2-5, is EAGVAQSPRYKIIEKRQSVAFWCNPISGHATLYWYQQILGQGPKLLIQFQNNGVVDDSQLPKDRFSAERLKGVDSTLKIQPAKLEDSAVYLCASRFPGGPETQYFGPGTRLLVL.

The chain combines TRBV3-1 (or the pseudogene TRBV3-2) with TRBJ2-2; 9 positions agree with TRBD2. After removal of 0 bases from V and 5 bases from J, the junction contained 7 bases not matched to a gene. The germline V gene encodes CDR1 LGHDT and CDR2 YNNKEL (reference sequence). The CDR3 consists of 17 residues. CDR3 in DNA: TGTGCCAGCAGCCAAGATCGGACTAGCGCGAGGACCGGGGAGCTGTTTTTT. Its protein is CASSQDRTSARTGELFF.

This chain uses TRBV7-9 with TRBJ1-5, with D unresolved. V lost 5 bases to trimming and J lost 4 bases, with 6 bases between them. There are 12 residues in the CDR3. Germline V lookup: CDR1 SEHNR, CDR2 FQNEAQ (reference sequence). CDR3 protein: CASSQVNQPQHF. The CDR3 nucleotides are TGTGCCAGCAGCCAGGTAAATCAGCCCCAGCATTTT. Full variable domain (missing parts from reference TRBV7-9 and TRBJ1-5): DTGVSQNPRHKITKRGQNVTFRCDPISEHNRLYWYRQTLGQGPEFLTYFQNEAQLEKSRLLSDRFSAERPKGSFSTLEIQRTEQGDSAMYLCASSQVNQPQHFGDGTRLSIL.

This sequence joins TRBV28 and TRBJ1-5; the D is unclear. CDR1 is MDHEN, CDR2 SYDVKM, per germline. Trimming took 7 bases from V and 5 from J, leaving 9 bases between them. The length of the CDR3 is 12 residues. The CDR3 protein is CASMGTDQPQHF. Here the CDR3 DNA reads TGTGCCAGCATGGGTACGGATCAGCCCCAGCATTTT.

The chain uses TRBV19 and TRBJ1-6, with D tentatively TRBD1 (5 bases). Between the trimmed V and J ends, which lost 2 bases and 11 bases, there was a span of 16 bases. Per the germline V gene, CDR1 is LNHDA and CDR2 is SQIVND (reference sequence). The CDR3 is 15 amino acids. In DNA, the CDR3 is TGTGCCAGTAGTATACAGGGACTCATCCGGGCACCCCTCCACTTT. It specifies CASSIQGLIRAPLHF.

CDR3 in amino acids: CASSFFAGVDEQFF. CDR3 DNA: TGTGCCAGCAGCTTCTTTGCGGGGGTTGATGAGCAGTTCTTC. The chain combines TRBV5-6 with TRBJ2-1; 7 bases line up with TRBD2. The CDR3 has 14 amino acids. Germline V lookup: CDR1 SGHDT, CDR2 YYEEEE. Trimming removed 2 bases from V and 8 bases from J; junction bases left unmatched: 7.

The rearrangement joins TRBV2 to TRBJ1-2; D possibly corresponds to TRBD1 (5 bases). Germline CDR1 SNHLY, CDR2 FYNNEI. The CDR3 covers 12 residues. Deletions cut 4 bases from V and 4 bases from J, with 7 bases between. The chain's CDR3 is CASSGQIYGYTF. DNA of the CDR3: TGTGCCAGCAGTGGACAGATCTATGGCTACACCTTC.

The J gene is TRBJ1-5, the V gene TRBV5-1, with TRBD1 matching over 8 bases. The J segment lost 3 bases and the V segment lost 5 bases, leaving 10 bases of the junction unmatched. Germline V lookup: CDR1 SGHRS, CDR2 YFSETQ. The CDR3 consists of 16 residues. The CDR3 nucleotides read TGCGCCAGCAGTCCGGGACAGGACCGATACAATCAGCCCCAGCATTTT. Translating gives CASSPGQDRYNQPQHF.

The rearrangement joins TRBV7-3 to TRBJ2-5; 10 positions agree with TRBD1. This CDR3 is built from 15 residues. V was pared by 5 bases and J by 10 bases, with 13 bases of the junction left unmatched. CDR1 is SGHTA and CDR2 is FQGTGA in the germline V gene. Here the CDR3 DNA reads TGTGCCAGCAGCCAGGCGGGACAGGGGAAAGGGCGCCAGTACTTC. Its protein product is CASSQAGQGKGRQYF.

The J gene is TRBJ1-6, the V gene TRBV4-2; 7 bases agree with TRBD1. Trimming took 0 bases from V and 8 from J; bases not matched to a gene: 7. This CDR3 region has 16 residues. Germline V gene lookup returns CDR1 LGHNA and CDR2 YNFKEQ. CDR3 sequence reads: CASSQDLGRGDSPLHF. CDR3 DNA sequence: TGTGCCAGCAGCCAAGATCTTGGCAGGGGGGATTCACCCCTCCACTTT.

The chain joins TRBV18 to TRBJ2-1, with no clear D. This CDR3 is built from 11 residues. Trimming removed 5 bases at V and 6 bases at J, with 5 bases between. Germline V gene sequence: CDR1 KGHSH, CDR2 LQKENI. CDR3 sequence: CASSWSNEQFF. CDR3 bases: TGTGCCAGCTCATGGTCCAATGAGCAGTTCTTC.

In its sample, this clone was seen once. The rearrangement joins TRBV4-1 to TRBJ2-3, with 7 bases matching TRBD2. The CDR3 covers 16 residues. Germline V gene sequence: CDR1 MGHRA, CDR2 YSYEKL. Trimming took 5 bases from V and 0 from J; bases not matched to a gene: 8. CDR3 nucleotides: TGCGCCAGCAGCTTCGCCGGGACTATAAGCACAGATACGCAGTATTTT. Amino acid sequence: CASSFAGTISTDTQYF.

V and J are TRBV9 and TRBJ1-3; D call uncertain. V lost 0 bases and J 1 base, leaving 2 bases between the germline ends. There are 13 residues in the CDR3. Germline-derived CDR1 and CDR2 are SGDLS and YYNGEE. The DNA of the CDR3 is TGTGCCAGCAGCGTAGGGTCTGGAAACACCATATATTTT. As protein: CASSVGSGNTIYF.